This is a list of T cell receptor beta chains from one sample in a study of long-term antiretroviral therapy in people with HIV. The data were produced by immunoSEQ multiplex PCR, yet TCRdb's version contains in-frame clones alone and is incomplete. The sample consists of more than 15,000 clones, 80% to 85% of them appearing once. The specimen comprised unsorted PBMCs, sampled 0.3 years before starting antiretroviral therapy. All receptors come from a man aged 50 or older with HIV. Each CDR3 is given with its conserved first and last residue. D genes are given only for firm matches. A clone size is listed for some rows: how often the clone was seen (once, few, many), or a class if it is expanded.

>TRBV11-1|TRBJ1-2|TRBD1|NA
CASSSGQGYGYTF
TGTGCCAGCAGCTCCGGACAGGGTTATGGCTACACCTTC
>TRBV2|TRBJ2-2|TRBD1|NA
CASTEQGAIGELFF
TGTGCCAGCACCGAGCAGGGGGCGATCGGGGAGCTGTTTTTT
>TRBV28|TRBJ1-5|NA|NA
CASSYRYIARGLSNQPQHF
TGTGCCAGCAGTTATCGGTATATCGCTCGGGGATTAAGCAATCAGCCCCAGCATTTT
>TRBV6-1|TRBJ1-2|NA|NA
CASRRPDRTADGYTF
TGTGCCAGCAGGAGACCTGACAGGACGGCGGATGGCTACACCTTC
>TRBV11-2|TRBJ2-7|TRBD2|few
CASSPGLAGGGEQYF
TGTGCCAGCAGCCCGGGACTAGCGGGAGGAGGTGAGCAGTACTTC
>TRBV28|TRBJ2-1|TRBD2|NA
CASSLGLAERHEQFF
TGTGCCAGCAGTTTAGGGCTAGCGGAACGTCATGAGCAGTTCTTC
>TRBV30|TRBJ2-7|NA|NA
CAWSLGGWGTRGDEQYF
TGTGCCTGGAGTCTTGGCGGGTGGGGGACCCGAGGGGACGAGCAGTACTTC
>TRBV5-5|TRBJ2-3|NA|NA
CASSMDVPRTDTQYF
TGTGCCAGCAGCATGGACGTCCCCCGCACAGATACGCAGTATTTT
>TRBV29-1|TRBJ1-1|NA|NA
CSVEGGGRLSNTEAFF
TGCAGCGTTGAGGGAGGGGGGAGATTATCGAACACTGAAGCTTTCTTT
>TRBV5-1|TRBJ1-3|NA|NA
CASSLGQLTGNTIYF
TGCGCCAGCAGCTTGGGACAGCTTACTGGAAACACCATATATTTT
>TRBV7-9|TRBJ2-6|NA|NA
CASNLPQPEISGANVLTF
TGTGCCAGCAACTTGCCACAGCCAGAAATTTCTGGGGCCAACGTCCTGACTTTC
>TRBV10-3|TRBJ2-1|NA|NA
CAISEGAGLNEQFF
TGTGCCATCAGTGAGGGGGCAGGGCTTAATGAGCAGTTCTTC
>TRBV30|TRBJ2-3|TRBD1|NA
CAWSATGGSTDTQYF
TGTGCCTGGAGTGCGACAGGGGGGAGCACAGATACGCAGTATTTT
>TRBV28|TRBJ1-1|NA|NA
CASTPRNREYNTEAFF
TGTGCCAGCACGCCTAGAAACAGGGAGTACAACACTGAAGCTTTCTTT
>TRBV28|TRBJ1-1|TRBD1|few
CASSFSGGRTEAFF
TGTGCCAGCAGTTTCTCAGGGGGTCGGACTGAAGCTTTCTTT
>TRBV10-3|TRBJ2-7|NA|NA
CASGPSSYEQYF
TGTGCCTCCGGACCGAGCTCCTACGAGCAGTACTTC
>TRBV7-8|TRBJ1-5|NA|medium-sized
CASSFGLSHDQPQHF
TGTGCCAGCAGCTTCGGCCTTTCGCACGATCAGCCCCAGCATTTT
>TRBV5-1|TRBJ1-2|NA|NA
CASSLQTGNNYGYTF
TGCGCCAGCAGCTTGCAGACAGGAAATAACTATGGCTACACCTTC
>TRBV27|TRBJ2-7|TRBD1|NA
CASRADRDRVYEQYF
TGTGCCAGCAGGGCGGACCGGGACAGGGTCTACGAGCAGTACTTC
>TRBV5-1|TRBJ1-2|TRBD1|once
CASSLLGQGNYGYTF
TGCGCCAGCAGCTTGCTTGGACAGGGGAACTATGGCTACACCTTC
>TRBV2|TRBJ2-7|NA|few
CASSRNYEQYF
TGTGCCAGCTCAAGGAACTACGAGCAGTACTTC
>TRBV9|TRBJ1-2|TRBD1|once
CASRDITGDYGYTF
TGTGCCAGCAGGGATATTACAGGGGACTATGGCTACACCTTC
>TRBV5-6|TRBJ1-3|NA|NA
CASSSGPGNTIYF
TGTGCCAGCAGCTCAGGACCTGGAAACACCATATATTTT
>TRBV6-5|TRBJ2-7|NA|NA
CASRGLLYEQYF
TGTGCCAGCAGGGGACTTTTGTACGAGCAGTACTTC
>TRBV28|TRBJ1-5|TRBD1|NA
CASSPRTGSWDQPQHF
TGTGCCAGCAGTCCCCGGACAGGGAGTTGGGATCAGCCCCAGCATTTT
>TRBV7-8|TRBJ1-4|TRBD1|medium-sized
CASSFYDREDEKLFF
TGTGCCAGCAGCTTTTACGACAGGGAGGATGAAAAACTGTTTTTT
>TRBV6-6|TRBJ2-7|NA|NA
CASSDTESSYEQYF
TGTGCCAGCAGTGACACAGAGAGCTCCTACGAGCAGTACTTC
>TRBV6-5|TRBJ2-1|TRBD1|NA
CASRYRDSSYNEQFF
TGTGCCAGCAGATACCGGGACAGCTCCTACAATGAGCAGTTCTTC
>TRBV21-1|TRBJ1-1|NA|NA
CASSPLGDRGTEAFF
TGTGCCAGCAGCCCCCTGGGGGACAGGGGAACTGAAGCTTTCTTT
>TRBV6-4|TRBJ2-7|NA|NA
CASSDSAGDIHEQYF
TGTGCCAGCAGTGACTCGGCAGGGGATATCCACGAGCAGTACTTC
>TRBV14|TRBJ2-7|NA|NA
CASSHWGASYEQYF
TGTGCCAGCAGCCATTGGGGGGCCTCCTACGAGCAGTACTTC
>TRBV28|TRBJ2-5|TRBD1|NA
CAIYSTGPGTQYF
TGTGCCATCTATTCGACAGGGCCGGGGACCCAGTACTTC
>TRBV9|TRBJ2-7|TRBD2|NA
CASSATSGGYEQYF
TGTGCCAGCAGCGCAACTAGCGGTGGGTACGAGCAGTACTTC
>TRBV6-6|TRBJ2-7|NA|NA
CASSYGQTAYEQYF
TGTGCCAGCAGTTACGGGCAGACAGCCTACGAGCAGTACTTC
>TRBV5-4|TRBJ2-1|TRBD2|NA
CASSLSGGANEQFF
TGTGCCAGCAGCTTAAGCGGGGGAGCTAATGAGCAGTTCTTC
>TRBV2|TRBJ2-7|TRBD2|NA
CASRLAGLSYEQYF
TGTGCCAGCAGGCTAGCGGGGCTCTCCTACGAGCAGTACTTC
>TRBV18|TRBJ1-4|NA|NA
CASSPWADSNEKLFF
TGTGCCAGCTCACCATGGGCCGATTCTAATGAAAAACTGTTTTTT
>TRBV9|TRBJ1-5|NA|few
CASSVDLDRNQPQHF
TGTGCCAGCAGCGTAGATCTCGATAGAAATCAGCCCCAGCATTTT
>TRBV19|TRBJ2-3|NA|NA
CVLLTASTDTQYF
TGTGTCCTCTTAACAGCTAGCACAGATACGCAGTATTTT
>TRBV4-2|TRBJ2-2|TRBD2|NA
CASSQDETRGLAGGRQVTGELFF
TGTGCCAGCAGCCAAGATGAGACCCGCGGACTAGCGGGGGGGCGGCAGGTCACCGGGGAGCTGTTTTTT
>TRBV2|TRBJ2-1|NA|few
CASSGGYEQFF
TGTGCCAGCAGTGGGGGATATGAGCAGTTCTTC
>TRBV5-5|TRBJ2-3|NA|NA
CASSLGWGADTQYF
TGTGCCAGCAGCTTGGGATGGGGGGCAGATACGCAGTATTTT
>TRBV6-1|TRBJ1-1|NA|NA
CASSPQGNTEAFF
TGTGCCAGCAGTCCACAGGGAAACACTGAAGCTTTCTTT
>TRBV2|TRBJ1-1|NA|NA
CASPRTPGMNTEAFF
TGTGCCAGCCCCCGGACCCCAGGCATGAACACTGAAGCTTTCTTT
>TRBV5-8|TRBJ2-1|NA|NA
CASSFGGTLNEQFF
TGTGCCAGCAGCTTTGGTGGGACACTTAATGAGCAGTTCTTC
>TRBV10-2|TRBJ2-7|NA|NA
CASSEGTYEQYF
TGCGCCAGCAGTGAAGGAACCTACGAGCAGTACTTC
>TRBV6-1|TRBJ2-5|TRBD2|NA
CASSSGGGTQETQYF
TGTGCCAGCAGTTCGGGCGGGGGGACCCAAGAGACCCAGTACTTC
>TRBV7-7|TRBJ2-2|NA|NA
CASSLAATGNTGELFF
TGTGCTAGCAGCTTAGCGGCTACAGGGAACACCGGGGAGCTGTTTTTT
>TRBV27|TRBJ2-1|NA|few
CASKAVGNEQFF
TGTGCCAGCAAGGCGGTAGGTAATGAGCAGTTCTTC